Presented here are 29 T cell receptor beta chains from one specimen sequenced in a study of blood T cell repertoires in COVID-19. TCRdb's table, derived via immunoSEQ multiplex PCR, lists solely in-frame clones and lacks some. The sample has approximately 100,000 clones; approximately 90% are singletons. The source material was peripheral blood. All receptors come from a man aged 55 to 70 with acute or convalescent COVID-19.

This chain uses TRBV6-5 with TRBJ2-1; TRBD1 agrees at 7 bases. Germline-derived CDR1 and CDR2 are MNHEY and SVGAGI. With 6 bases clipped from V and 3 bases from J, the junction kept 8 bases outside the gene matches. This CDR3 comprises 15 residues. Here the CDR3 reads CASRTGRLYYNEQFF. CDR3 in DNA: TGTGCCAGCAGGACAGGGCGACTGTACTACAATGAGCAGTTCTTC.

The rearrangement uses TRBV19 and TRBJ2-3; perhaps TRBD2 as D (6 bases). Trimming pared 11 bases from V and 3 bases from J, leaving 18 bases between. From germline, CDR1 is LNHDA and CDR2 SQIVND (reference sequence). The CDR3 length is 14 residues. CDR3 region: CASGAGLRTDTQYF. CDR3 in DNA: TGTGCCTCCGGGGCGGGATTGAGGACAGATACGCAGTATTTT.

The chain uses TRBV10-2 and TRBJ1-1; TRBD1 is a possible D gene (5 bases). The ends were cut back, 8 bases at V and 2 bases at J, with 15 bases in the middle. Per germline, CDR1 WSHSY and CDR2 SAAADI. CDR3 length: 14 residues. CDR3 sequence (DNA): TGCGCCAGCGGGGGGGAAGGGGCCAACACTGAAGCTTTCTTT. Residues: CASGGEGANTEAFF.

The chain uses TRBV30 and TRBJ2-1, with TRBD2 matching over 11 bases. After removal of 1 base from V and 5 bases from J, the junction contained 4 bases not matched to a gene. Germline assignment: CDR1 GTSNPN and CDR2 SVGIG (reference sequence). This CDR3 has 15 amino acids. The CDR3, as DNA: TGTGCCTGGAGTGAGGGGACTAGCGGTAACAATGAGCAGTTCTTC. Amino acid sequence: CAWSEGTSGNNEQFF.

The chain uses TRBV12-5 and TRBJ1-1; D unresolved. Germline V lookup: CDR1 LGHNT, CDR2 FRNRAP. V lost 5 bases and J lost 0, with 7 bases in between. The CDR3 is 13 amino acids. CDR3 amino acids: CASGVDLNTEAFF. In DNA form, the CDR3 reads TGTGCTAGTGGTGTGGACTTGAACACTGAAGCTTTCTTT. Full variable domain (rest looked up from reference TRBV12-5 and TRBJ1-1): DARVTQTPRHKVTEMGQEVTMRCQPILGHNTVFWYRQTMMQGLELLAYFRNRAPLDDSGMPKDRFSAEMPDATLATLKIQPSEPRDSAVYFCASGVDLNTEAFFGQGTRLTVV.

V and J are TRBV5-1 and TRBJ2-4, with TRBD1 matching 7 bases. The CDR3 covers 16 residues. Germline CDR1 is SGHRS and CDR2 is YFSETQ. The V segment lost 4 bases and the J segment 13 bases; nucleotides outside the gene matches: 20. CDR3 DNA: TGCGCCAGCAGCCGGAGCGGCCTGAAAGACAGGGATTTACAGTACTTC. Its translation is CASSRSGLKDRDLQYF.

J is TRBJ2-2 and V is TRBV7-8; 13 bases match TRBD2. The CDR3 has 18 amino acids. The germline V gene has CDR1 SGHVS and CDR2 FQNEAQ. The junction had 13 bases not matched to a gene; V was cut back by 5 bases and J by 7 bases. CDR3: CASSPGTSGRALGGELFF. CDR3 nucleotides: TGTGCCAGCAGCCCAGGAACTAGCGGGAGGGCCCTCGGCGGGGAGCTGTTTTTT. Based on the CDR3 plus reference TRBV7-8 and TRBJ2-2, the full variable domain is GAGVSQSPRYKVAKRGQDVALRCDPISGHVSLFWYQQALGQGPEFLTYFQNEAQLDKSGLPSDRFFAERPEGSVSTLKIQRTQQEDSAVYLCASSPGTSGRALGGELFFGEGSRLTVL.

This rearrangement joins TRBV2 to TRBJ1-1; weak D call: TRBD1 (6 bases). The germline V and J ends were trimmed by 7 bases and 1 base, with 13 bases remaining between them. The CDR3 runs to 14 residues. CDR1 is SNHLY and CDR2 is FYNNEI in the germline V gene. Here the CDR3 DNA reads TGTGCCAGCATGGCCTCGACAGGGAACACTGAAGCTTTCTTT. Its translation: CASMASTGNTEAFF.

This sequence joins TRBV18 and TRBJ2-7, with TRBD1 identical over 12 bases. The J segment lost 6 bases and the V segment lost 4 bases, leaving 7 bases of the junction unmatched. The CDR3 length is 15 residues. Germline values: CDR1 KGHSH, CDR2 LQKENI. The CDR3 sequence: CASSLKGQGALEQYF. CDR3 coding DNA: TGTGCCAGCTCACTTAAGGGACAGGGGGCGCTCGAGCAGTACTTC.

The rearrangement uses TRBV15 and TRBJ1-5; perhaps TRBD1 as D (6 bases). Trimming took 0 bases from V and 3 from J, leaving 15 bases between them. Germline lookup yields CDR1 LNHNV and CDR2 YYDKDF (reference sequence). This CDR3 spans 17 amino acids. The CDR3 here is CATSRDPPGATNQPQHF. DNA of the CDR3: TGTGCCACCAGCAGAGATCCCCCAGGGGCGACCAATCAGCCCCAGCATTTT.

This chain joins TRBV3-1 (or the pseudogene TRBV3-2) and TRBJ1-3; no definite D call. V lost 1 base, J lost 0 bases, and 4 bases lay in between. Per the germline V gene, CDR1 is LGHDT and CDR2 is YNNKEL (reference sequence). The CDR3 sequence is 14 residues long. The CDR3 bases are TGTGCCAGCAGCCAAGTCGGCTCTGGAAACACCATATATTTT. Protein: CASSQVGSGNTIYF.

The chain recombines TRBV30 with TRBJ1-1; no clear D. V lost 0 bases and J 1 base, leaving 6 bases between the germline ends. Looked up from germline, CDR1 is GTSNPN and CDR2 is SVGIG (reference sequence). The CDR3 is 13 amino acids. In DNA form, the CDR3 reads TGTGCCTGGAGTGTGGGCCCGAACACTGAAGCTTTCTTT. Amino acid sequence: CAWSVGPNTEAFF.

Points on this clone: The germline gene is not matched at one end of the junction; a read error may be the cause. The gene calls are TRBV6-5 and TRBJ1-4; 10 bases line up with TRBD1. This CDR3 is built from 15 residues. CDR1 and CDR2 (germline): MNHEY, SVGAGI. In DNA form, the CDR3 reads TGTGCCAGCAGTGACTCGACAGGGGGCGGAGAAAAACTGTTTTTT. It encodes CASSDSTGGGEKLFF.

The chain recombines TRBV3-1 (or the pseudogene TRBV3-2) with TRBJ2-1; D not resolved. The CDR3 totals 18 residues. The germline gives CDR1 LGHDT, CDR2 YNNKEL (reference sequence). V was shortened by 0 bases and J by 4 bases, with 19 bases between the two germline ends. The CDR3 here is CASSQDSSEVFAYNEQFF. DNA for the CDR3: TGTGCCAGCAGCCAAGATTCTTCCGAGGTTTTTGCGTACAATGAGCAGTTCTTC.

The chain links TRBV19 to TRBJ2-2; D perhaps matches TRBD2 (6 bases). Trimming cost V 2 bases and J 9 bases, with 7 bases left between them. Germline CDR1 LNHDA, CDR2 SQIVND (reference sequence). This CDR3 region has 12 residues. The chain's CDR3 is CASSILARELFF. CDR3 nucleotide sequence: TGTGCCAGTAGTATACTAGCGAGGGAGCTGTTTTTT.

The CDR3 DNA follows: TGTGCCAGCAGCCCTAACCGGGACAGTGCTGGAAACACCATATATTTT. Its translation: CASSPNRDSAGNTIYF. The rearrangement uses TRBV7-9 and TRBJ1-3; 7 bases fit TRBD1. This CDR3 contains 16 residues. J lost 2 bases, V lost 5 bases, and 9 bases had no gene match. CDR1 and CDR2 from the germline V gene are SEHNR and FQNEAQ (reference sequence).

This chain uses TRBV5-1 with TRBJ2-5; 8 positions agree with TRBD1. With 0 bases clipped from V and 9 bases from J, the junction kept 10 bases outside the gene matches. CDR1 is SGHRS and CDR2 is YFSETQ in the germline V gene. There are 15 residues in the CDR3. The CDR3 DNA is TGCGCCAGCAGCTTGGCGCCGGGACAGGAGTGGGCCCAGTACTTC. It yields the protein CASSLAPGQEWAQYF.

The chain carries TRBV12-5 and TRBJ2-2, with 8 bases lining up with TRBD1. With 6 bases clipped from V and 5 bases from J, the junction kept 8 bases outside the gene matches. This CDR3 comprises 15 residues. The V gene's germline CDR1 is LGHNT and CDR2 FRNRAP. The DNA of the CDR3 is TGTGCTAGTGGCCTTGGACAGGGACGGACCGGGGAGCTGTTTTTT. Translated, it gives CASGLGQGRTGELFF.

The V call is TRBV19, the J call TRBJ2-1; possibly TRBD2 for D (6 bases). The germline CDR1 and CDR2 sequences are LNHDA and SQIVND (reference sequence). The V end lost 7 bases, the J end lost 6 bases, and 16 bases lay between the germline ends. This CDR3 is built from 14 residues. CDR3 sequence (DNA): TGTGCCAGTACTAGCGTCTCTGGGGCCAATGAGCAGTTCTTC. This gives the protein CASTSVSGANEQFF. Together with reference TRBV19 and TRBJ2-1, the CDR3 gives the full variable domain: DGGITQSPKYLFRKEGQNVTLSCEQNLNHDAMYWYRQDPGQGLRLIYYSQIVNDFQKGDIAEGYSVSREKKESFPLTVTSAQKNPTAFYLCASTSVSGANEQFFGPGTRLTVL.

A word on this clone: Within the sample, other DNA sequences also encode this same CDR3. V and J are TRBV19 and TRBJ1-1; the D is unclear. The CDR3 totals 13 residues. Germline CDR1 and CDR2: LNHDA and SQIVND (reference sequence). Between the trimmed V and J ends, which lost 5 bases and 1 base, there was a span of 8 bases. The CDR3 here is CASSGRRNTEAFF. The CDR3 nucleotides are TGTGCCAGTAGTGGGAGGAGGAACACTGAAGCTTTCTTT.

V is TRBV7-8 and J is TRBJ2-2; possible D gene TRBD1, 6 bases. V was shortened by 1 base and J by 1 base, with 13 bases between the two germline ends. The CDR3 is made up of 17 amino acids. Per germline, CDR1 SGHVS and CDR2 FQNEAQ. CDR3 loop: CASSLGTARVNTGELFF. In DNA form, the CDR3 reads TGTGCCAGCAGCTTAGGGACAGCGAGGGTGAACACCGGGGAGCTGTTTTTT.

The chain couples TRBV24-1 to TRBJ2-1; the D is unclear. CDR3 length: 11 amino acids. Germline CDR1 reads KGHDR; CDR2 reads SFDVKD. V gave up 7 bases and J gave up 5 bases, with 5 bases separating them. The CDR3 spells CATRRNNEQFF. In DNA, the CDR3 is TGTGCCACCAGGCGGAACAATGAGCAGTTCTTC.

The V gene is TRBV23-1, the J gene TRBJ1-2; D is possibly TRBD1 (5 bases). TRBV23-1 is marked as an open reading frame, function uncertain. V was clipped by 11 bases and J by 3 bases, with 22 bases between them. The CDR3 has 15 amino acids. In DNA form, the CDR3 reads TGCGCCCCCTGGGGGGGAGTTGGGATTGACTATGGCTACACCTTC. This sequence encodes CAPWGGVGIDYGYTF.

The CDR3 protein is CSVDGTGYEQYF. For the CDR3, the DNA is TGCAGCGTGGACGGGACAGGGTACGAGCAGTACTTC. This chain connects TRBV29-1 to TRBJ2-7, with 9 positions matching TRBD1. V lost 6 bases, J lost 4 bases, and 4 bases stayed unmatched. The CDR3 contains 12 residues. Germline CDR1 SQVTM, CDR2 ANQGSEA.

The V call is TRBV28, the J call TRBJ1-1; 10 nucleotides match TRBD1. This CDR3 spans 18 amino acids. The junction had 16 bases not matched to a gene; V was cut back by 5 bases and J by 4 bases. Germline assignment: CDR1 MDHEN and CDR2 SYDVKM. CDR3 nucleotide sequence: TGTGCCAGCAGTACACGGTTCATGGACAGGGGGTTTGGCACTGAAGCTTTCTTT. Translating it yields CASSTRFMDRGFGTEAFF.

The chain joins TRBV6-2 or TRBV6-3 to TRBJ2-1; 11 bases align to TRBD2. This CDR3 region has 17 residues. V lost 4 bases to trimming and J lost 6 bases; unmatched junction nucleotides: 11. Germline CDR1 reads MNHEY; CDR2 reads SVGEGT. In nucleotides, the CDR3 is TGTGCCAGCAGTTTCCGTCAACTAGCGGGAGTCCCCAATGAGCAGTTCTTC. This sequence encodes CASSFRQLAGVPNEQFF.

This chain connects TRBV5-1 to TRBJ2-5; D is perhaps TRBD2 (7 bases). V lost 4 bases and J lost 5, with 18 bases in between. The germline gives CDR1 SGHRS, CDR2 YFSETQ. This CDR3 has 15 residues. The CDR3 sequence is CASSRGAQSAETQYF. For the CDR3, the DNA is TGCGCCAGCAGCCGGGGGGCCCAATCAGCCGAGACCCAGTACTTC. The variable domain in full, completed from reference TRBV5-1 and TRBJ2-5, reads KAGVTQTPRYLIKTRGQQVTLSCSPISGHRSVSWYQQTPGQGLQFLFEYFSETQRNKGNFPGRFSGRQFSNSRSEMNVSTLELGDSALYLCASSRGAQSAETQYFGPGTRLLVL.

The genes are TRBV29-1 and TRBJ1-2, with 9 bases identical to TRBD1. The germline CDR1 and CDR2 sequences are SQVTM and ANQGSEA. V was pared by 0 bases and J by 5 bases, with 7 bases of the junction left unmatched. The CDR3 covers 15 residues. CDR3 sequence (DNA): TGCAGCGTTGAAGATCGAGGGACAGGGAGGTATGGCTACACCTTC. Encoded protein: CSVEDRGTGRYGYTF.

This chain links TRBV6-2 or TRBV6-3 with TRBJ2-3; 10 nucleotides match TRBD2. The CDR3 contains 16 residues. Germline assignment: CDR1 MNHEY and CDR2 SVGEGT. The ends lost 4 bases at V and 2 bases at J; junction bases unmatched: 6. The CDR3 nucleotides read TGTGCCAGCAGTTCCAGACTAGCGGGTTCCACAGATACGCAGTATTTT. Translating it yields CASSSRLAGSTDTQYF.